This T cell receptor (beta chain) was observed in a study of blood T cell repertoires in COVID-19. Study-level background: COVID-19 samples, acute and convalescent, were from the United States, Italy and Spain.

Everyone who took part was about 18 to 89 years old, and they came from about 25 US areas. Participants had their cohort set by participant-reported clinical history. Each recovered donor of Cohort 3 presented with two negative PCRs, clearance, or symptom resolution. TCRdb's table, derived via immunoSEQ multiplex PCR, lists solely in-frame clones and lacks some. The table records nearly 200,000 clones, around 82% of them present only once. This clone was detected once. The CDR3 length is 15 residues. Germline loops: CDR1 SGHDT, CDR2 YYEEEE. The V end was cut by 1 base, the J end by 3 bases, with 13 bases between.

The rearrangement joins TRBV5-6 to TRBJ1-2; no clear D. The TCR sequence derives from a man between 35 and 55 years old who had recovered from COVID-19. The sample consisted of PBMCs or T cells enriched from blood (not recorded which). The CDR3 is CASSLIGRRDYGYTF. The CDR3 DNA follows: TGTGCCAGCAGCTTGATAGGGAGACGGGACTATGGCTACACCTTC.